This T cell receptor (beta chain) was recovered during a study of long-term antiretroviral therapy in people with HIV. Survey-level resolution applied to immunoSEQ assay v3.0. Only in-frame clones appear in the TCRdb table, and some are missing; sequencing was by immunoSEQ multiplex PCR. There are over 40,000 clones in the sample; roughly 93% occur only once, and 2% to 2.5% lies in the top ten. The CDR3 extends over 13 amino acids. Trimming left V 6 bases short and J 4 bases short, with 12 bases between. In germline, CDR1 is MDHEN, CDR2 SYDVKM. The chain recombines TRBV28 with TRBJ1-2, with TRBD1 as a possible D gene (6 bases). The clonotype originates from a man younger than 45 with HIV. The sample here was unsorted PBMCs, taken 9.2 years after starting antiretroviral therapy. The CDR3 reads CASSPGGGYGYTF. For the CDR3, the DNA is TGTGCCAGCAGCCCCGGAGGGGGCTATGGCTACACCTTC.